This T cell receptor (beta chain) was identified during a study of blood T cell repertoires in COVID-19 (dated by TCRdb to the early 2020s). General notes on the study: Collaborator samples came from the United States, Italy and Spain and covered acute and convalescent phases of COVID-19. The material from the prospective study consisted of cDNA or gDNA derived from T cells, B-cell-depleted T cells, or PBMCs. The dataset comprised deeply sampled blood TCRbeta repertoires from subjects exposed to, actively infected with, or recovered from COVID-19. The repertoires were released in a freely available public database intended as a resource for research on the immune response to SARS-CoV-2. Samples came from the ongoing ImmuneRACE study (first 160 participants) plus 1,254 subjects from 6 global collaborators. Sample metadata almost always included a de-identified subject ID, COVID-19 status, age in years and sex. Where HLA class I and class II types were available, the types were taken from metadata supplied by the sample provider, not from assay-based typing.

Concerning this clone itself: Its antigen is currently not known. No clone much larger than this one lies a single base away; base qualities are absent.

Study-wide findings and limitations: The amount of clinical and demographic metadata varied by source and participant and was provided uncurated.

Trimmed from V: 4 bases; trimmed from J: 7 bases; junction bases lacking a gene match: 11. Looking up the germline V gene (reference sequence) yields CDR1 LNHDA and CDR2 SQIVND. The CDR3, from cysteine to phenylalanine, totals 16 residues. Solely the CDR3 DNA is kept, with 48 bases framed from the first base. TCRbeta CDR3 regions were amplified from genomic DNA by means of the immunoSEQ Assay, a bias-controlled multiplex PCR. For the original study's pipeline: The number of nucleated cells in each sample was estimated by amplification of reference gene primers within the assay. Sequence reads were collapsed and filtered to measure the absolute abundance of every unique TCRbeta CDR3 rearrangement. For each sample, productive Simpson clonality was calculated by taking the square root of Simpson's diversity index across productive rearrangements. This is the immuneACCESS table as TCRdb keeps it, with only in-frame sequences that have V and J called. A part of the clones is gone; compared with another copy, unresolved V genes explain less than half, and the rest is unexplained. D and trimming were read from the DNA, whereas the V and J calls and clone size are those reported in that table. Across this sample there are about 42,000 clones, with 89% seen only once. The ten largest clonotypes hold around 0.41% of the sample.

Whole blood was collected in K2EDTA tubes by collaborating institutions according to the institutions' own protocols. For TCRbeta analysis, collaborator samples were shipped as frozen whole blood, as isolated PBMCs, or as DNA extracted from either sample type. This receptor was taken from a human donor in a cohort sampled during active COVID-19. The sequencing input was peripheral blood. This chain is built from TRBV19 and TRBJ1-1, with 11 bases in between that match TRBD1. The nucleotide sequence reads as follows: TGTGCCAGTAGTACCTGGGGGACAGGGGGAAGGAGTGAAGCTTTCTTT. Its product reads: CASSTWGTGGRSEAFF.